What follows are 24 T cell receptor beta chains derived from one specimen sequenced in a study of OX40 agonist ivuxolimab in advanced cancers. Generated by immunoSEQ multiplex PCR, the TCRdb table keeps only in-frame clones and is missing some. The sample carries under 25,000 clones, roughly 82% recorded once. Source: CD4+ or CD8+ T cells sorted from blood, taken in a trial of the OX40 agonist ivuxolimab. These receptor sequences come from an adult with an advanced solid tumor such as melanoma, head and neck, liver or kidney cancer.

The chain recombines TRBV7-2 with TRBJ2-5, with 11 bases identical to TRBD2. The J segment lost 5 bases and the V segment lost 2 bases, leaving 10 bases of the junction unmatched. The length of the CDR3 is 17 residues. Germline-derived CDR1 and CDR2 are SGHTA and FQGNSA. The DNA for the CDR3 is TGTGCCAGCAGCTTAAATTGGGCTAGCGGGGGGCGGGAGACCCAGTACTTC. It encodes CASSLNWASGGRETQYF.

The chain carries TRBV27 and TRBJ1-2; the D gene is possibly TRBD1 (5 bases). From germline, CDR1 is MNHEY and CDR2 SMNVEV (reference sequence). V lost 5 bases, J lost 5 bases, and 9 bases lay in between. The CDR3 covers 12 residues. The CDR3 sequence: CASSLQGYGYTF. DNA of the CDR3: TGTGCCAGCAGTCTTCAGGGTTATGGCTACACCTTC.

The J gene is TRBJ1-1, the V gene TRBV5-1; 10 bases line up with TRBD1. With 5 bases clipped from V and 6 bases from J, the junction kept 7 bases outside the gene matches. Looked up from germline, CDR1 is SGHRS and CDR2 is YFSETQ. The CDR3 runs to 14 residues. CDR3 bases: TGCGCCAGCAGTCCGGGACAGGGGTTCCCTGAAGCTTTCTTT. Its protein product is CASSPGQGFPEAFF.

This rearrangement joins TRBV5-1 to TRBJ1-2; TRBD1 agrees at 8 bases. CDR3 size: 15 residues. The V segment lost 4 bases and the J segment 4 bases; nucleotides outside the gene matches: 9. CDR1 is SGHRS, CDR2 YFSETQ, per germline. The CDR3 DNA follows: TGCGCCAGCAGCCCCGGACAGGGCAATACCTATGGCTACACCTTC. This translates into CASSPGQGNTYGYTF.

V and J are TRBV28 and TRBJ2-4, with TRBD1 matching 12 bases. The CDR3 runs 16 residues. The ends lost 2 bases at V and 5 bases at J; junction bases unmatched: 4. The germline V gene encodes CDR1 MDHEN and CDR2 SYDVKM. CDR3 in DNA: TGTGCCAGCAGTTTAGCCGGGACAGGGGGCCAAAACATTCAGTACTTC. Translated, it gives CASSLAGTGGQNIQYF.

This clone was detected a few times. The chain uses TRBV7-6 and TRBJ2-7, with 9 nucleotides matching TRBD1. The ends lost 5 bases at V and 3 bases at J; junction bases unmatched: 8. This CDR3 is 15 amino acids long. Looked up from germline, CDR1 is SGHVS and CDR2 is FNYEAQ. CDR3 bases: TGTGCCAGCAGCCCCCCGGGACAGGGAGACTACGAGCAGTACTTC. Its protein is CASSPPGQGDYEQYF.

The chain combines TRBV11-2 with TRBJ2-1; D tentatively reads TRBD1 or TRBD2 (6 bases each). The V and J ends lost 1 base and 9 bases respectively, with 16 bases between them. The CDR3 has 15 residues. The germline CDR1 and CDR2 sequences are SGHAT and FQNNGV. The DNA of the CDR3 is TGTGCCAGCAGCTTAGGGCTAGCGTTAGGGGGTGAGCAGTTCTTC. Its translation: CASSLGLALGGEQFF.

J is TRBJ1-2 and V is TRBV2; D unresolved. Germline CDR1 and CDR2: SNHLY and FYNNEI. The CDR3 loop spans 15 amino acids. V was shortened by 4 bases and J by 4 bases, with 16 bases between the two germline ends. The CDR3 reads CASSADGGTPYGYTF. The CDR3 coding sequence is TGTGCCAGCAGTGCCGATGGAGGCACCCCCTATGGCTACACCTTC.

J is TRBJ1-2 and V is TRBV18; 7 bases match TRBD1. The CDR3 extends over 14 amino acids. Germline CDR1 reads KGHSH; CDR2 reads LQKENI. J was trimmed by 4 bases and V by 0 bases; bases with no gene match: 2. The DNA of the CDR3 is TGTGCCAGCTCACCACCAACAGGGGCCTATGGCTACACCTTC. It codes for CASSPPTGAYGYTF.

The CDR3 spells CASSGGTHYGYTF. The CDR3 DNA follows: TGTGCCAGCAGCGGGGGGACTCACTATGGCTACACCTTC. The V and J genes are TRBV2 and TRBJ1-2, with TRBD1 as a possible D gene (5 bases). Germline V lookup: CDR1 SNHLY, CDR2 FYNNEI. There are 13 residues in the CDR3. V was pared by 6 bases and J by 3 bases, with 11 bases between.

The chain links TRBV6-5 to TRBJ2-7; D is unclear. Trimming stripped 8 bases from V and 2 bases from J, with 13 bases between. The CDR3 contains 13 residues. The V gene's germline CDR1 is MNHEY and CDR2 SVGAGI. The CDR3 loop is CASFGRSAYEQYF. Written as DNA, the CDR3 is TGTGCCAGCTTCGGCAGGTCTGCCTACGAGCAGTACTTC.

The CDR3 loop is CASSSPQGWNTEAFF. DNA of the CDR3: TGTGCCAGTAGTTCCCCACAGGGCTGGAACACTGAAGCTTTCTTT. The chain has TRBV19 and TRBJ1-1; D might be TRBD1 (6 bases). Trimming left V 5 bases short and J 1 base short, with 14 bases between. Germline-derived CDR1 and CDR2 are LNHDA and SQIVND (reference sequence). CDR3 size: 15 residues.

This clone was seen a single time. CDR3 amino acids: CATRLGQGANTGELFF. CDR3 DNA: TGTGCCACCCGGCTCGGTCAGGGGGCGAACACCGGGGAGCTGTTTTTT. This chain links TRBV19 with TRBJ2-2; TRBD1 matches 7 bases. Germline V lookup: CDR1 LNHDA, CDR2 SQIVND (reference sequence). The CDR3 length is 16 residues. The J segment lost 0 bases and the V segment lost 10 bases, leaving 11 bases of the junction unmatched.

The gene calls are TRBV27 and TRBJ2-7; D may be TRBD2 (6 bases). This CDR3 region has 17 residues. The ends were cut back, 3 bases at V and 4 bases at J, with 22 bases in the middle. Germline assignment: CDR1 MNHEY and CDR2 SMNVEV (reference sequence). The CDR3 nucleotides are TGTGCCAGCAGTTTTAAGTCGACGGGACTCAGGGATTACGAGCAGTACTTC. Translated: CASSFKSTGLRDYEQYF.

This clone has just one count. The chain combines TRBV9 with TRBJ2-1; TRBD2 matches at 7 bases. The germline CDR1 and CDR2 sequences are SGDLS and YYNGEE. V was pared by 3 bases and J by 5 bases, with 2 bases of the junction left unmatched. This CDR3 has 13 amino acids. This CDR3 reads CASSAGTNNEQFF. The CDR3 DNA reads TGTGCCAGCAGCGCCGGGACTAACAATGAGCAGTTCTTC.

V is TRBV11-1 and J is TRBJ2-7; TRBD1 might be the D (5 bases). Per the germline V gene, CDR1 is SGHAT and CDR2 is FQDESV (reference sequence). CDR3 length equals 13 residues. V lost 5 bases and J lost 7, with 15 bases in between. CDR3 nucleotide sequence: TGTGCCAGCAGCCCAAGGGGAAGGGTTGAGCAGTACTTC. Its protein is CASSPRGRVEQYF.

The chain joins TRBV5-1 to TRBJ1-1; 7 bases match TRBD1. After removal of 4 bases from V and 0 bases from J, the junction contained 6 bases not matched to a gene. This CDR3 contains 15 residues. Germline CDR1 is SGHRS and CDR2 is YFSETQ. CDR3 DNA: TGCGCCAGCAGCACCTCCGGGACAGTGAACACTGAAGCTTTCTTT. Translating it yields CASSTSGTVNTEAFF.

The genes are TRBV9 and TRBJ2-5; D remains unclear. This CDR3 is 15 amino acids long. Between the trimmed V and J ends, which lost 0 bases and 2 bases, there was a span of 11 bases. In germline, CDR1 is SGDLS, CDR2 YYNGEE. CDR3 in DNA: TGTGCCAGCAGCGTAGGATCAGCGCAACAAGAGACCCAGTACTTC. It encodes CASSVGSAQQETQYF.

The gene calls are TRBV4-3 and TRBJ1-6, with 8 bases matching TRBD1. This CDR3 has 17 amino acids. CDR1 and CDR2 (germline): LGHNA, YSLEER. J was trimmed by 10 bases and V by 0 bases; bases with no gene match: 11. CDR3 coding DNA: TGCGCCAGCAGCCAAGATCGCGGACAGGGTCTTCGGTCACCCCTCCACTTT. Its protein is CASSQDRGQGLRSPLHF.

By proportion, this clone is medium-sized. The chain recombines TRBV4-1 with TRBJ1-3; 10 nucleotides agree with TRBD1. CDR1 is MGHRA, CDR2 YSYEKL, per germline. V lost 1 base to trimming and J lost 0 bases; unmatched junction nucleotides: 9. CDR3 size: 19 residues. CDR3: CASSQVGTGVVRSGNTIYF. The CDR3 DNA is TGCGCCAGCAGCCAAGTGGGGACAGGGGTCGTTCGCTCTGGAAACACCATATATTTT.

The chain has TRBV7-7 and TRBJ1-1; tentative D call: TRBD1 (5 bases). V dropped 5 bases and J dropped 2 bases, with 12 bases sitting between them. The germline gives CDR1 SSHAT, CDR2 FNYEAQ (reference sequence). This CDR3 spans 14 amino acids. DNA for the CDR3: TGTGCCAGCAGCGCACTCACAGGTAACACTGAAGCTTTCTTT. Amino acids: CASSALTGNTEAFF.

The chain recombines TRBV7-9 with TRBJ2-5, with 9 bases that match TRBD2. Germline trimming cut 5 bases from V and 7 bases from J; bases unmatched to any gene: 8. Germline V gene sequence: CDR1 SEHNR, CDR2 FQNEAQ (reference sequence). The CDR3 is made up of 14 amino acids. The DNA of the CDR3 is TGTGCCAGCAGCGCGAGTTTGCGGGGGGGGACCCAGTACTTC. Translated, it gives CASSASLRGGTQYF.

This clone was observed a few times. The chain couples TRBV6-1 to TRBJ1-1; D is unresolved. The CDR3 has 13 amino acids. Germline V gene lookup returns CDR1 MNHNS and CDR2 SASEGT. V lost 0 bases, J lost 11 bases, and 13 bases lay in between. The CDR3 protein is CASSEAALTDAFF. The CDR3 coding sequence is TGTGCCAGCAGTGAAGCAGCCTTGACGGACGCTTTCTTT.

With respect to this clone: Other DNA sequences of this sample code for an identical CDR3. The J gene is TRBJ2-7, the V gene TRBV10-3; no definite D call. Trimming left V 2 bases short and J 0 bases short, with 5 bases between. CDR1 is ENHRY, CDR2 SYGVKD, per germline. The CDR3 has 13 amino acids. The CDR3 DNA is TGTGCCATCAGTGAGAATGACTCCTACGAGCAGTACTTC. It encodes CAISENDSYEQYF.